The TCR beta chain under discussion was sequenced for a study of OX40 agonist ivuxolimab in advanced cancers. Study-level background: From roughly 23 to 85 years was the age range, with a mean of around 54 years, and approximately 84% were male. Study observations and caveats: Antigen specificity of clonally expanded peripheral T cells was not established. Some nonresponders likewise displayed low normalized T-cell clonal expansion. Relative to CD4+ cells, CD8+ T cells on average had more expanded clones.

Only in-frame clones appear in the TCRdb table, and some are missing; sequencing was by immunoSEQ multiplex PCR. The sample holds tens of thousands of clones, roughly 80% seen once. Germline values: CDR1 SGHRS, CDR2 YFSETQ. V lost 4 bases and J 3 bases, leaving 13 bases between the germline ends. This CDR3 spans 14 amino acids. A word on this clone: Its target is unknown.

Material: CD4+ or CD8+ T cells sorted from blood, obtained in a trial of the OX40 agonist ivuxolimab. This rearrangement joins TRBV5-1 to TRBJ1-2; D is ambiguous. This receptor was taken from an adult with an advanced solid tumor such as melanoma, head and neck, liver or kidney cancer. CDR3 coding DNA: TGCGCCAGCAGCCCGGGTTTAAGGGACTATGGCTACACCTTC. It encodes CASSPGLRDYGYTF.